This T cell receptor (beta chain) emerged from a study of T cell responses to AZD1222 COVID-19 vaccine. Study outcomes and limitations: Close to half of spike-specific TCRs reportedly recognize unmutated variant regions. Mostly white British, mostly female donors; authors suggested clonal diversity may be underestimated. Regions 160-218 and 743-854 held dominance among vaccine-associated CD4 TCRs, which spanned spike.

Comment on this clone: The target antigen is unknown.

Germline CDR1 is SGHRS and CDR2 is YFSETQ. The CDR3 consists of 16 residues. V lost 4 bases, J lost 1 base, and 17 bases lay in between. Analyses pooled second doses at about 4 or about 12 weeks. Profiled with immunoSEQ multiplex PCR; TCRdb holds only in-frame clones, not every one. The sample gives tens of thousands of clones, 65% to 85% of which show up once; 15% to 20% is in the top ten. The rearrangement links TRBV5-1 to TRBJ1-1; D not resolved. This sequence originates from an adult who received the AZD1222 COVID-19 vaccine. The source material was peripheral blood, sampled 28 days after the second AZD1222 dose. This CDR3 is CASSPGFGSTNTEAFF. CDR3 DNA sequence: TGCGCCAGCAGCCCGGGTTTTGGGTCGACGAACACTGAAGCTTTCTTT. Drawing the rest from reference TRBV5-1 and TRBJ1-1, the complete variable domain is KAGVTQTPRYLIKTRGQQVTLSCSPISGHRSVSWYQQTPGQGLQFLFEYFSETQRNKGNFPGRFSGRQFSNSRSEMNVSTLELGDSALYLCASSPGFGSTNTEAFFGQGTRLTVV.